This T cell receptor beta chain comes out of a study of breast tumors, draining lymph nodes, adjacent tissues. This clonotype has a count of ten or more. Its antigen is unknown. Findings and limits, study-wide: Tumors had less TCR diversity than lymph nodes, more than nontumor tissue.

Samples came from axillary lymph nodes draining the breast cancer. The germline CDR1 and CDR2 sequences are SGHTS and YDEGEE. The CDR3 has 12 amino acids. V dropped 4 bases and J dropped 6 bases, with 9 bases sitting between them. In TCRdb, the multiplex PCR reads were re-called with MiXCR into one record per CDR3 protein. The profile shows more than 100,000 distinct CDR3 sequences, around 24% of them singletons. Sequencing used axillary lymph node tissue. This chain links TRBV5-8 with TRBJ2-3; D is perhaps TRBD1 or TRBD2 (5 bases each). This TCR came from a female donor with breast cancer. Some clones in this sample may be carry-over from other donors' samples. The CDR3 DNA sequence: TGTGCCAGCAGCCCGGGGCGGGATACGCAGTATTTT. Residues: CASSPGRDTQYF.